The clone carrying this TCR beta chain was detected only once. The sample is drawn from a study of blood T cell repertoires in COVID-19. Whole-study context: The study drew acute and convalescent COVID-19 samples from the United States, Italy and Spain.

Profiled with immunoSEQ multiplex PCR; TCRdb holds only in-frame clones, not every one. The sample holds some 260,000 clones, 88% seen once. The source of this sequence is a woman between 65 and 79 years old with COVID-19, enrolled during active disease. The source material was peripheral blood.

The CDR3 loop reads CASIQTNTGELFF. CDR3 in DNA: TGTGCCAGCATCCAAACGAACACCGGGGAGCTGTTTTTT. This sequence joins TRBV5-4 and TRBJ2-2; D is ambiguous. CDR1 is SGHNT and CDR2 is YYREEE in the germline V gene (reference sequence). V lost 6 bases and J lost 0, with 6 bases in between. This CDR3 is 13 amino acids long.